The rows below give T cell receptor beta chains drawn from one sample of a study of blood T cell repertoires in COVID-19. Assay used: immunoSEQ multiplex PCR; TCRdb lists only in-frame clones, some missing. The table includes fewer than 150,000 clones, 80% to 90% detected once. Specimen: peripheral blood. The receptors shown here come from a man aged 40-55 years with acute or convalescent COVID-19. Both conserved end residues are part of each CDR3. A D gene is named only where the DNA matches it firmly. Only some rows state a clone size, as once, few, many or a class for expanded clones.

DNA: TGCGCCAGCAGCTTGGTTATTACAGGGGGCACTGAAGCTTTCTTT; CDR3: CASSLVITGGTEAFF; D: TRBD1; V: TRBV5-1; J: TRBJ1-1; size: NA
DNA: TGTGCCAGCAGCCCGGACAACACAGATACGCAGTATTTT; CDR3: CASSPDNTDTQYF; D: NA; V: TRBV5-6; J: TRBJ2-3; size: NA
DNA: TGCGCCAGCAGCGCCCAGGGGGGGAACACTGAAGCTTTCTTT; CDR3: CASSAQGGNTEAFF; D: TRBD1; V: TRBV5-1; J: TRBJ1-1; size: NA
DNA: TGTGCCAGCAGCCAAGAGGCCCCCAGACAGTATTTT; CDR3: CASSQEAPRQYF; D: NA; V: TRBV14; J: TRBJ2-3; size: NA
DNA: TGTGCCAGCAGTCCGGGGGGGCACCCAGATACGCAGTATTTT; CDR3: CASSPGGHPDTQYF; D: TRBD2; V: TRBV27; J: TRBJ2-3; size: NA
DNA: TGCGCCAGCAGCCAAGATATCGGCAGGGGCTATGGCTACACCTTC; CDR3: CASSQDIGRGYGYTF; D: NA; V: TRBV4-1; J: TRBJ1-2; size: NA
DNA: TGCAGCGCCCCGGGACAGGGAGGGGGTGGTGAAGCTTTCTTT; CDR3: CSAPGQGGGGEAFF; D: TRBD1; V: TRBV29-1; J: TRBJ1-1; size: NA
DNA: TGCGCCAGCAGCCAAGACGAGGACAGGGACGAGCAGTACTTC; CDR3: CASSQDEDRDEQYF; D: TRBD1; V: TRBV4-1; J: TRBJ2-7; size: NA
DNA: TGTGCCAGCAGGGAGGAAGGGGGCTATGGCTACACCTTC; CDR3: CASREEGGYGYTF; D: NA; V: TRBV2; J: TRBJ1-2; size: NA
DNA: TGTGCCAGCAGCGTAGAGGGGAGTGTGGGGGCGAGGACCGGGGAGCTGTTTTTT; CDR3: CASSVEGSVGARTGELFF; D: NA; V: TRBV9; J: TRBJ2-2; size: NA
DNA: TGTGCCAGCAGCCAAGCTTGGCGGGGGTCAAAAGAGACCCAGTACTTC; CDR3: CASSQAWRGSKETQYF; D: TRBD2; V: TRBV14; J: TRBJ2-5; size: NA
DNA: TGTGCCAGCAGCTTAGGGGAGGCAGATACGCAGTATTTT; CDR3: CASSLGEADTQYF; D: NA; V: TRBV7-9; J: TRBJ2-3; size: NA
DNA: TGTGCCAGCAGCGCCGCAGGGTTTGGGGCCAACGTCCTGACTTTC; CDR3: CASSAAGFGANVLTF; D: NA; V: TRBV2; J: TRBJ2-6; size: NA
DNA: TGTGCCAGCAGTGAAGCCAAACAGGGGATGGGCAATCAGCCCCAGCATTTT; CDR3: CASSEAKQGMGNQPQHF; D: TRBD1; V: TRBV6-1; J: TRBJ1-5; size: NA
DNA: TGTGCCAGTAGTTTGGACAGGGCTCAGCCCCAGCATTTT; CDR3: CASSLDRAQPQHF; D: TRBD1; V: TRBV19; J: TRBJ1-5; size: NA
DNA: TGTGCCAGCAGCTTCGGAGACAGGGGGCCCTACGAGCAGTACTTC; CDR3: CASSFGDRGPYEQYF; D: TRBD1; V: TRBV5-4; J: TRBJ2-7; size: few
DNA: TGTGCCAGCACCAAAGGGGGACCCAATCAGCCCCAGCATTTT; CDR3: CASTKGGPNQPQHF; D: NA; V: TRBV28; J: TRBJ1-5; size: few
DNA: TGCAGTGCTAGTACTGCAGGGGGCGCTTTGAGAGGCACTGAAGCTTTCTTT; CDR3: CSASTAGGALRGTEAFF; D: TRBD1; V: TRBV20-1; J: TRBJ1-1; size: NA
DNA: TGCGCCAGCAGCTTGGCCGGGACAACCGAGCAGTTCTTC; CDR3: CASSLAGTTEQFF; D: NA; V: TRBV5-1; J: TRBJ2-1; size: few
DNA: TGTGCCAGCAGCCAAGACGGCCCCCTGGGGGGCGAGCAGTACTTC; CDR3: CASSQDGPLGGEQYF; D: NA; V: TRBV3-1/TRBV3-2; J: TRBJ2-7; size: few